This T cell receptor (beta chain) was observed in a study of CD8 T cells in ankylosing spondylitis. This clonotype was counted many times. Its antigen is still unknown. Germline CDR1 SQVTM, CDR2 ANQGSEA. V was trimmed by 2 bases and J by 2 bases, leaving 24 bases between them. The CDR3 extends over 18 amino acids. Overall study findings and caveats: Clones that were linked to disease were CD8+ and were relatively rare in peripheral blood. Earlier authors reported some of these motif variants in reactive arthritis synovial fluid and blood.

TCRdb ran MiXCR on the 5' RACE reads and lists one entry per CDR3 protein. The sample carries roughly 180,000 distinct CDR3 sequences, 11% recorded once. This sequence originates from a male donor with ankylosing spondylitis or in good health (not recorded which). The chain uses TRBV29-1 and TRBJ2-5; maybe TRBD2 (7 bases). The specimen sequenced was blood, either unsorted or a sorted T cell fraction (not recorded which). CDR3 sequence (DNA): TGCAGCGTTGAAAGGGGGTCGGGCCTAGCGGTAGGGCAAGAGACCCAGTACTTC. Translated: CSVERGSGLAVGQETQYF.